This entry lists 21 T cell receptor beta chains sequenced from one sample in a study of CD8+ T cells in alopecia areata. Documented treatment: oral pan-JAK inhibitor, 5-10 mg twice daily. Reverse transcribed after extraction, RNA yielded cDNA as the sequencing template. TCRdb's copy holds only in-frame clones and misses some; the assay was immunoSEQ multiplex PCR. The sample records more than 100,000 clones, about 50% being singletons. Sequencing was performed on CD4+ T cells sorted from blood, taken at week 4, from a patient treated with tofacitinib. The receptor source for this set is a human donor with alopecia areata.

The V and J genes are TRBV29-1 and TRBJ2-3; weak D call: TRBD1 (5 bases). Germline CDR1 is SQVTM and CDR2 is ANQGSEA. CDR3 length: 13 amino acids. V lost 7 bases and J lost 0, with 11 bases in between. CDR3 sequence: CSGRQPSTDTQYF. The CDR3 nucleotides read TGCAGCGGGCGACAGCCTAGCACAGATACGCAGTATTTT.

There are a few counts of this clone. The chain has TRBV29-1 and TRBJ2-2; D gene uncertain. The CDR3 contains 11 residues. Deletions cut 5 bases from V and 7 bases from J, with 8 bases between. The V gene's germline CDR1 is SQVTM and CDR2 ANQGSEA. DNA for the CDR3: TGCAGCGTTCAACGAGGCGGGGAGCTGTTTTTT. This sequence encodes CSVQRGGELFF.

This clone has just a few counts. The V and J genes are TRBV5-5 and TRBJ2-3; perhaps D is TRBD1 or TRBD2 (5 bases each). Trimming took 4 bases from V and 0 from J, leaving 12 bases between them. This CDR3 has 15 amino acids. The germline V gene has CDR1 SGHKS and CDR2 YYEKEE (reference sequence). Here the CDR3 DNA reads TGTGCCAGCAGCCGGACTGGGGGTAGCACAGATACGCAGTATTTT. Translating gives CASSRTGGSTDTQYF.

CDR3: CAWSGDRFLGANVLTF. As DNA, the CDR3 is TGTGCCTGGAGTGGGGACAGGTTCCTAGGGGCCAACGTCCTGACTTTC. The V gene is TRBV30, the J gene TRBJ2-6, with TRBD1 identical over 8 bases. The CDR3 consists of 16 residues. Per the germline V gene, CDR1 is GTSNPN and CDR2 is SVGIG (reference sequence). V shed 1 base and J 4 bases; nucleotides not matched to a gene: 6.

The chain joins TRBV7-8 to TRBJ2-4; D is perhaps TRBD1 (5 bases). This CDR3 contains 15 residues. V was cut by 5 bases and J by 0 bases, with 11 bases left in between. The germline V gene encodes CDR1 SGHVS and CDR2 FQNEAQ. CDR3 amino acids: CASSPSQGAKNIQYF. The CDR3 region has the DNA TGTGCCAGCAGCCCCTCCCAGGGAGCCAAAAACATTCAGTACTTC.

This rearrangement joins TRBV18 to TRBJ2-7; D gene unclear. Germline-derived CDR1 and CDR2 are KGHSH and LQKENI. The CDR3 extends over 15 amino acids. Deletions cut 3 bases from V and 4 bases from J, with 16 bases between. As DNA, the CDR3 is TGTGCCAGCTCACCCGGGCTGGGCTCCTCGTACGAGCAGTACTTC. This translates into CASSPGLGSSYEQYF.

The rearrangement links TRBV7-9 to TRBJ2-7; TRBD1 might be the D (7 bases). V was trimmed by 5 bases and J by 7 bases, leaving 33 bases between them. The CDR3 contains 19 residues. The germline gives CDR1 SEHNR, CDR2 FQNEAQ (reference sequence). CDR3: CASSRRDRATGALISEQYF. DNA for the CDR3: TGTGCCAGCAGCCGCCGCGACAGGGCTACGGGGGCCCTAATATCGGAGCAGTACTTC.

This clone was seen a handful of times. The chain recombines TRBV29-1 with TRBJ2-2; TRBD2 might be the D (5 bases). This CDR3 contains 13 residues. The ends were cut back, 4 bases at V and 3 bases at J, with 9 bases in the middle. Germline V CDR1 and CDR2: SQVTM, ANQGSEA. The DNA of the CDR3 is TGCAGCGTTGCAAGCGGTTACACCGGGGAGCTGTTTTTT. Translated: CSVASGYTGELFF.

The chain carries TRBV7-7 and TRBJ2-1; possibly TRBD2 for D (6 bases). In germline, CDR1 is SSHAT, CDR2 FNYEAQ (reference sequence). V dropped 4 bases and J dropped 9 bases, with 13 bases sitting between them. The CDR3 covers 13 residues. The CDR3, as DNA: TGTGCCAGCAGCTCTATCTTCGGGGGTGAGCAGTTCTTC. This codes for CASSSIFGGEQFF.

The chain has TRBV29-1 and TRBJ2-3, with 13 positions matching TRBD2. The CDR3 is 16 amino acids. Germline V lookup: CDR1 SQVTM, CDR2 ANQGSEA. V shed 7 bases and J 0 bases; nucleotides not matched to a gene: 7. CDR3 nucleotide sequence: TGCAGCGGGACTAGCGGGGGAAGCCTTAGCACAGATACGCAGTATTTT. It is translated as CSGTSGGSLSTDTQYF.

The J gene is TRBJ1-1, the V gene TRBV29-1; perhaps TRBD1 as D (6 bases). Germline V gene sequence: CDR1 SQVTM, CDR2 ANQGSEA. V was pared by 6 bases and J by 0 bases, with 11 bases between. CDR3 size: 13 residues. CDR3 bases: TGCAGCGTCAGGACAGCGATGAACACTGAAGCTTTCTTT. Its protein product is CSVRTAMNTEAFF.

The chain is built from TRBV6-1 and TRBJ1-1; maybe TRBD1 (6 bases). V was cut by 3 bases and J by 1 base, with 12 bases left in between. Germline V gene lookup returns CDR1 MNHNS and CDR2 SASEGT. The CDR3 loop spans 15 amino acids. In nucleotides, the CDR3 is TGTGCCAGCAGTGAGGGGACAACTGCGAACACTGAAGCTTTCTTT. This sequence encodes CASSEGTTANTEAFF.

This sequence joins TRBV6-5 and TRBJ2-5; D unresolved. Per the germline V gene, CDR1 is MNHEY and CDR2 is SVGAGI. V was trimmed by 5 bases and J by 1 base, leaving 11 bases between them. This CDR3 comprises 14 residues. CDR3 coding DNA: TGTGCCAGCAGTCACGGACGGATCCAAGAGACCCAGTACTTC. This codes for CASSHGRIQETQYF.

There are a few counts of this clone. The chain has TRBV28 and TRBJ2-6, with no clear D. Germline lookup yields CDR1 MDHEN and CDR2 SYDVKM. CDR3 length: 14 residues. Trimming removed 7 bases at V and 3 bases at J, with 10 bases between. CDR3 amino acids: CASTIAGGANVLTF. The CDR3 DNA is TGTGCCAGCACCATTGCCGGTGGGGCCAACGTCCTGACTTTC.

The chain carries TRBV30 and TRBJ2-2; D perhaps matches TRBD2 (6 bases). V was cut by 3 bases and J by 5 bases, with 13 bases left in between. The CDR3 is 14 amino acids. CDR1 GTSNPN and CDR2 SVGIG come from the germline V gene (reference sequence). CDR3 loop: CAWRGGGGTGELFF. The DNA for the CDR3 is TGTGCCTGGAGGGGCGGAGGAGGGACCGGGGAGCTGTTTTTT. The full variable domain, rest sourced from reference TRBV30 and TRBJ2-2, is SQTIHQWPATLVQPVGSPLSLECTVEGTSNPNLYWYRQAAGRGLQLLFYSVGIGQISSEVPQNLSASRPQDRQFILSSKKLLLSDSGFYLCAWRGGGGTGELFFGEGSRLTVL.

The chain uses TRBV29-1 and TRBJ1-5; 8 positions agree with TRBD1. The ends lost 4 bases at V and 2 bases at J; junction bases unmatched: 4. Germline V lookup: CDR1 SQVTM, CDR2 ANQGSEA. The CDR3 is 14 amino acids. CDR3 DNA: TGCAGCGTTGGAGCGACAGGGGGCAATCAGCCCCAGCATTTT. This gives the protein CSVGATGGNQPQHF. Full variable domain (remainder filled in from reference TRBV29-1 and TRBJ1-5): SAVISQKPSRDICQRGTSLTIQCQVDSQVTMMFWYRQQPGQSLTLIATANQGSEATYESGFVIDKFPISRPNLTFSTLTVSNMSPEDSSIYLCSVGATGGNQPQHFGDGTRLSIL.

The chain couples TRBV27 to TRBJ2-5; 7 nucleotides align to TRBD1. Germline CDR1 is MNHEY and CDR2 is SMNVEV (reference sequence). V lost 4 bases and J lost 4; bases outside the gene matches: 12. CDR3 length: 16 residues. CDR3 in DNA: TGTGCCAGCAGTTCGCCGGGACAGAACCCTATAGAGACCCAGTACTTC. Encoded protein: CASSSPGQNPIETQYF.

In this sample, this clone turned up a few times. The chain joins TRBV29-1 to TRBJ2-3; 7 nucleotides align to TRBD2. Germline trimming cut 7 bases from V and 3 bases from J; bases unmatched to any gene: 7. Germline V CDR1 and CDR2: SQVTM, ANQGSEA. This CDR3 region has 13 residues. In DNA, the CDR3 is TGCAGCGCCGGCAGGCGGGAGACAGATACGCAGTATTTT. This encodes CSAGRRETDTQYF.

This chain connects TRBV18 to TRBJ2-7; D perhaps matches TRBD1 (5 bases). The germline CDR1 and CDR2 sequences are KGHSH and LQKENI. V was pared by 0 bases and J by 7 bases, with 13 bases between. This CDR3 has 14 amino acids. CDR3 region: CASSPPKTDWEQYF. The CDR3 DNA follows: TGTGCCAGCTCACCACCTAAGACAGATTGGGAGCAGTACTTC.

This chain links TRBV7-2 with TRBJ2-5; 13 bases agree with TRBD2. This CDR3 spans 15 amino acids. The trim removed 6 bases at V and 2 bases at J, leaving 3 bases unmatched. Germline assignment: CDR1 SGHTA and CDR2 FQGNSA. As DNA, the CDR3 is TGTGCCAGCAGTCAGGGACTAGCGGGGCAAGAGACCCAGTACTTC. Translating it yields CASSQGLAGQETQYF.

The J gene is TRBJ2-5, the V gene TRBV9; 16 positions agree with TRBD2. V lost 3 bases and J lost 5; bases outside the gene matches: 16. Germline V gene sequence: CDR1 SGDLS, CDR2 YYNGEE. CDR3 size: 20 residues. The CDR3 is CASSANRGTSGRAVGETQYF. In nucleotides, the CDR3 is TGTGCCAGCAGCGCCAACCGGGGGACTAGCGGGAGGGCCGTAGGTGAGACCCAGTACTTC.